This TCR beta chain stems from a study of CD8 T cells in ankylosing spondylitis. Construction of TCR beta libraries was performed using quantitative 5'-RACE with molecular barcodes. Via MiXCR, TCRdb re-called the 5' RACE reads, giving one row per CDR3 protein. The table records approximately 350,000 distinct CDR3 sequences, under 15% of them present only once. This clonotype has just a few counts. Its antigen is not identified. Overall study results and limits: Peripheral blood held disease-linked clones only at relatively low frequency, and these were CD8+. About 8 highly homologous variants made up a TCR beta motif, and this motif appeared characteristic of ankylosing spondylitis blood. Matched ankylosing spondylitis synovial fluid reportedly showed significant enrichment of disease-linked clones.

V shed 4 bases, J shed 5 bases, and the junction held 7 bases outside the gene matches. Germline-derived CDR1 and CDR2 are MGHRA and YSYEKL. The CDR3 loop spans 14 amino acids. The sequenced sample was blood, either unsorted or a sorted T cell fraction (not recorded which). The chain uses TRBV4-1 and TRBJ1-1; 7 bases map to TRBD1. The TCR originated in a male donor with ankylosing spondylitis or in good health (not recorded which). CDR3 nucleotide sequence: TGCGCCAGCAGCCCGGGACAGTGGAGGACTGAAGCTTTCTTT. Translated, it gives CASSPGQWRTEAFF.